What follows are 20 T cell receptor beta chains derived from one specimen sequenced in a study of CD8 T cell repertoires and HIV-1 epitope variants. The table came from immunoSEQ multiplex PCR; TCRdb's copy has only in-frame clones and leaves some out. The table lists some 87,000 clones, 74% of them singletons. Sequencing was carried out using uncultured baseline CD8+ T cells from peripheral blood mononuclear cells (PBMCs). The receptors were sampled from a male donor with HIV.

In this sample, this clone turned up a few times. The chain is built from TRBV28 and TRBJ1-5; no clear D gene. With 8 bases removed from V and 6 bases from J, the gap between germline ends came to 17 bases. The CDR3 spans 14 residues. Germline V lookup: CDR1 MDHEN, CDR2 SYDVKM. The CDR3 DNA sequence: TGTGCCAGCTCGCCTATCGAGAATGGTCAGCCCCAGCATTTT. The encoded protein is CASSPIENGQPQHF.

The V gene is TRBV7-8, the J gene TRBJ1-1; D perhaps matches TRBD1 (6 bases). Trimming removed 4 bases at V and 2 bases at J, with 14 bases between. Germline V CDR1 and CDR2: SGHVS, FQNEAQ. This CDR3 is 15 amino acids long. CDR3 loop: CASSSPGALNTEAFF. CDR3 nucleotide sequence: TGTGCCAGCAGCTCCCCGGGGGCCCTAAACACTGAAGCTTTCTTT.

The chain carries TRBV7-8 and TRBJ2-6; no firm D call. V dropped 5 bases and J dropped 0 bases, with 11 bases sitting between them. The germline CDR1 and CDR2 sequences are SGHVS and FQNEAQ. This CDR3 comprises 16 residues. CDR3 loop: CASSPAPFSGANVLTF. CDR3 coding DNA: TGTGCCAGCAGCCCCGCCCCCTTCTCTGGGGCCAACGTCCTGACTTTC.

V gene TRBV5-1 combines with J gene TRBJ1-2; 12 positions match TRBD1. The ends lost 4 bases at V and 7 bases at J; junction bases unmatched: 14. The germline gives CDR1 SGHRS, CDR2 YFSETQ. This CDR3 contains 17 residues. In DNA, the CDR3 is TGCGCCAGCAGCGGTGGGACAGGGGGCTCGGCCACGGGTGGCTACACCTTC. It codes for CASSGGTGGSATGGYTF.

This sequence joins TRBV5-6 and TRBJ2-7, with D perhaps TRBD2 (5 bases). Germline lookup yields CDR1 SGHDT and CDR2 YYEEEE. V lost 1 base and J lost 5, with 13 bases in between. The CDR3 sequence is 14 residues long. The CDR3 bases are TGTGCCAGCAGCTTGAAAGGTAGCGTCAACGAGCAGTACTTC. Its translation is CASSLKGSVNEQYF.

This chain joins TRBV7-8 and TRBJ1-4; D perhaps matches TRBD1 (5 bases). Germline-derived CDR1 and CDR2 are SGHVS and FQNEAQ. The germline V and J ends were trimmed by 1 base and 2 bases, with 8 bases remaining between them. CDR3 length equals 15 residues. CDR3 nucleotides: TGTGCCAGCAGCTTAGGGGGGGGGACTAATGAAAAACTGTTTTTT. Its translation: CASSLGGGTNEKLFF.

The genes are TRBV5-1 and TRBJ1-3; a possible D gene is TRBD1 (5 bases). The V gene lost 5 bases and the J gene lost 0 bases, with 15 bases spanning the gap. The length of the CDR3 is 16 residues. Germline V gene lookup returns CDR1 SGHRS and CDR2 YFSETQ. The CDR3 region is CASREIREDSGNTIYF. The CDR3 region has the DNA TGCGCCAGCAGGGAGATCAGGGAGGACTCTGGAAACACCATATATTTT.

The rearrangement links TRBV5-6 to TRBJ2-1; no reliable D call. The CDR3 spans 17 residues. V lost 4 bases to trimming and J lost 5 bases, with 22 bases between them. Germline assignment: CDR1 SGHDT and CDR2 YYEEEE. CDR3: CASSPMVTFRKNNEQFF. In DNA, the CDR3 is TGTGCCAGCAGCCCCATGGTCACCTTCCGGAAGAACAATGAGCAGTTCTTC.

The chain employs TRBV5-5 and TRBJ2-7, with 11 nucleotides matching TRBD1. Germline V lookup: CDR1 SGHKS, CDR2 YYEKEE (reference sequence). CDR3 length: 16 amino acids. Unmatched junction bases numbered 7, after V lost 3 bases and J lost 2 bases. As DNA, the CDR3 is TGTGCCAGCAGCTGGGACAGGGGGGCGCCCCCCTACGAGCAGTACTTC. Encoded protein: CASSWDRGAPPYEQYF.

V and J are TRBV9 and TRBJ2-3; possible D gene TRBD2, 7 bases. The CDR3 spans 16 residues. CDR1 is SGDLS, CDR2 YYNGEE, per germline. Trimming took 2 bases from V and 4 from J, leaving 17 bases between them. The CDR3 loop is CASSVDSGVGADTQYF. The CDR3 nucleotides read TGTGCCAGCAGCGTGGACAGCGGGGTTGGGGCAGATACGCAGTATTTT.

This clone was recorded only once. The chain uses TRBV5-4 and TRBJ1-2; tentatively, D is TRBD1 (5 bases). From germline, CDR1 is SGHNT and CDR2 YYREEE (reference sequence). This CDR3 contains 16 residues. The germline V and J ends were trimmed by 3 bases and 1 base, with 16 bases remaining between them. CDR3 residues: CASSSWGGEFNYGYTF. The CDR3 bases are TGTGCCAGCAGCTCGTGGGGGGGAGAATTTAACTATGGCTACACCTTC.

This clone was seen more than once but under ten times. This chain joins TRBV7-9 and TRBJ1-2; D not resolved. Trimming removed 3 bases at V and 8 bases at J, with 10 bases between. The length of the CDR3 is 12 residues. Per the germline V gene, CDR1 is SEHNR and CDR2 is FQNEAQ (reference sequence). The CDR3, as DNA: TGTGCCAGCAGCTTGGTCAATGGCGGCTACACCTTC. Translated: CASSLVNGGYTF.

This CDR3 is CASKGLSTAKNIQYF. CDR3 bases: TGTGCCAGCAAGGGGTTGAGTACAGCCAAAAACATTCAGTACTTC. The gene calls are TRBV27 and TRBJ2-4, with D perhaps TRBD1 (5 bases). This CDR3 spans 15 amino acids. Germline assignment: CDR1 MNHEY and CDR2 SMNVEV (reference sequence). The V gene lost 7 bases and the J gene lost 0 bases, with 13 bases spanning the gap.

V usage is TRBV6-1 and J usage is TRBJ2-7; D might be TRBD1 or TRBD2, each matching 5 bases. There are 15 residues in the CDR3. Germline CDR1 MNHNS, CDR2 SASEGT. V lost 7 bases, J lost 3 bases, and 19 bases lay in between. CDR3 amino acids: CASTSGRDLSYEQYF. CDR3 DNA: TGTGCCAGCACAAGCGGCCGGGACCTCAGCTACGAGCAGTACTTC.

This chain joins TRBV10-3 and TRBJ2-7; 9 nucleotides match TRBD2. The trim removed 1 base at V and 2 bases at J, leaving 9 bases unmatched. Per the germline V gene, CDR1 is ENHRY and CDR2 is SYGVKD. This CDR3 is 17 amino acids long. Here the CDR3 reads CAISEWAIGGRAYEQYF. Written as DNA, the CDR3 is TGTGCCATCAGTGAGTGGGCTATCGGCGGGAGGGCCTACGAGCAGTACTTC.

The chain joins TRBV9 to TRBJ1-6, with 8 bases that match TRBD1. The V gene end was trimmed by 0 bases and the J gene end by 9 bases; junction bases not matched to a gene: 5. This CDR3 is built from 15 residues. The V gene's germline CDR1 is SGDLS and CDR2 YYNGEE. The CDR3 region is CASSVEAGGSSPLHF. CDR3 in DNA: TGTGCCAGCAGCGTAGAGGCAGGGGGCAGTTCACCCCTCCACTTT.

The chain uses TRBV5-4 and TRBJ2-5; possibly TRBD1 or TRBD2 for D (5 bases each). V was clipped by 3 bases and J by 5 bases, with 14 bases between them. CDR3 length equals 14 residues. Germline CDR1 and CDR2: SGHNT and YYREEE (reference sequence). This CDR3 reads CASSSRDLRETQYF. The CDR3 region has the DNA TGTGCCAGCAGCTCTAGGGACCTCCGGGAGACCCAGTACTTC.

J is TRBJ2-2 and V is TRBV28, with a tentative D call TRBD1 (6 bases). The CDR3 extends over 14 amino acids. Per germline, CDR1 MDHEN and CDR2 SYDVKM. Trimming removed 8 bases at V and 7 bases at J, with 17 bases between. The CDR3 DNA reads as TGTGCCAGCCTGGGGGCAGGGGAAGACGGGGAGCTGTTTTTT. Amino acid sequence: CASLGAGEDGELFF.

The chain combines TRBV27 with TRBJ2-7; weak D call: TRBD1 (6 bases). This CDR3 is built from 12 residues. Trimming shortened V by 2 bases and J by 7 bases, and 9 bases separated the two germline ends. Germline V gives CDR1 MNHEY, CDR2 SMNVEV (reference sequence). CDR3 protein: CASSLRGLEQYF. For the CDR3, the DNA is TGTGCCAGCAGTTTAAGGGGGTTGGAGCAGTACTTC.

The V gene is TRBV6-5, the J gene TRBJ2-2, with D possibly TRBD1 on 6 matching bases. Germline-derived CDR1 and CDR2 are MNHEY and SVGAGI. The CDR3 is made up of 14 amino acids. The V end lost 3 bases, the J end lost 4 bases, and 9 bases lay between the germline ends. This CDR3 is CASSYQGRTGELFF. CDR3 DNA sequence: TGTGCCAGCAGTTATCAGGGGCGCACCGGGGAGCTGTTTTTT.